This TCR beta chain was observed in a study of CXCR3-negative and CXCR3-positive naive CD8 T cells. In the study overall: Roughly 140 million TRB reads in total, about 1.5 +/- 0.3 million per library. Study-level points and caveats: A higher hydrophobicity marked the TRB CDR3s of CXCR3-positive naive cells versus CXCR3-negative naive cells.

Researchers prepared the TRB cDNA libraries using 5' RACE with UMI labels. With the 5' RACE reads reprocessed, TCRdb shows one record per CDR3 protein and no DNA. The repertoire table contains more than 75,000 distinct CDR3 sequences. Each CD8+ T cell subset was sorted in triplicate, some 270,000 cells each. About this clonotype itself: Its cognate antigen is unknown.

This TCR was sampled from a human donor in good health. Some clones in this sample may be carry-over from other donors' samples. Sequencing was done on a sample of naive CXCR3+ CD8+ T cells from blood. Subset indicated: CD45RO-CCR7+CD27+CD95- naive CD8+ T cells expressing CXCR3 (TNR3+).

The CDR3 protein is CSVEVGSLGTADTQYF. V gene TRBV29-1 combines with J gene TRBJ2-3; there is no DNA to check the TCRdb D call of TRBD1. Germline loops: CDR1 SQVTM, CDR2 ANQGSEA. The CDR3 covers 16 residues.